One and the same sample provided the 4 T cell receptor beta chains below, sequenced in a study of chemoradiotherapy in HPV16-positive cancers. The data were produced by immunoSEQ multiplex PCR, yet TCRdb's version contains in-frame clones alone and is incomplete. The top ten clones hold roughly 5% of a sample with 1,500 to 2,000 clones, about nine tenths of them seen once. Sequenced here: tumor tissue, sampled from a patient who underwent chemoradiotherapy. The source of these receptors is a human donor with HPV-associated anogenital cancer.

The rearrangement joins TRBV2 to TRBJ1-1; 9 bases match TRBD1. The CDR3 has 14 amino acids. V lost 8 bases, J lost 4 bases, and 8 bases stayed unmatched. Germline V gene lookup returns CDR1 SNHLY and CDR2 FYNNEI. CDR3 nucleotide sequence: TGTGCCAGCCTAAGGACAGGGGTGAGCACTGAAGCTTTCTTT. This sequence encodes CASLRTGVSTEAFF.

Only one count was recorded for this clone. V usage is TRBV7-3 and J usage is TRBJ1-3; no firm D call. Per germline, CDR1 SGHTA and CDR2 FQGTGA. This CDR3 comprises 13 residues. V lost 3 bases, J lost 2 bases, and 5 bases lay in between. For the CDR3, the DNA is TGTGCCAGCAGCTTCTTACCTGGAAACACCATATATTTT. Translation gives CASSFLPGNTIYF.

The V call is TRBV4-3, the J call TRBJ1-1; the D is unclear. The germline gives CDR1 LGHNA, CDR2 YSLEER. The CDR3 length is 13 residues. The ends were cut back, 3 bases at V and 3 bases at J, with 8 bases in the middle. CDR3 residues: CASSQSGYTEAFF. The CDR3, as DNA: TGCGCCAGCAGCCAGTCAGGTTACACTGAAGCTTTCTTT.

V usage is TRBV7-3 and J usage is TRBJ2-1, with TRBD2 identical over 11 bases. Germline values: CDR1 SGHTA, CDR2 FQGTGA. V dropped 4 bases and J dropped 8; count of bases not matched to a gene: 13. The CDR3 sequence is 17 residues long. The CDR3 DNA is TGTGCCAGCAGCTCTAGGGGAACTAGCGGGAGAAAAGATGAGCAGTTCTTC. It codes for CASSSRGTSGRKDEQFF.